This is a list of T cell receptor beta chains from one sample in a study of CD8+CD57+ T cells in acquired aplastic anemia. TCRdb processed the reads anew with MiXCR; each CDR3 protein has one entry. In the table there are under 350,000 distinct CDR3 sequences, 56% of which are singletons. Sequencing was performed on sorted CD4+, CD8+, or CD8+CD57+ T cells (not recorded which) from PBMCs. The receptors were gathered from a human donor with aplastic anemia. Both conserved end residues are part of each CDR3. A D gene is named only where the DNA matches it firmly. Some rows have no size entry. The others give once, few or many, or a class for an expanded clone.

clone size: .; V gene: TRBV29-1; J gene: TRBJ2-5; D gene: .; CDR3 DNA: TGCAGCGTGACTACCTACCAAGAGACCCAGTACTTC; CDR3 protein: CSVTTYQETQYF
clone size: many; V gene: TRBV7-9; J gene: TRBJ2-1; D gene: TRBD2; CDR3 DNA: TGTGCCAGCAGCTTACAACGACTAGCTGGCAATGAGCAGTTCTTC; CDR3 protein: CASSLQRLAGNEQFF
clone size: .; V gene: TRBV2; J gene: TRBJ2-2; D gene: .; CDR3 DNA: TGTGCCAGCAGGGGGACACCTAACACCGGGGAGCTGTTTTTT; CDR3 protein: CASRGTPNTGELFF
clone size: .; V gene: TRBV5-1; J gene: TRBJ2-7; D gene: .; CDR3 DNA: TGCGCCAGCAGCCCTGTTTCCAACTACGAGCAGTACTTC; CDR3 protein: CASSPVSNYEQYF
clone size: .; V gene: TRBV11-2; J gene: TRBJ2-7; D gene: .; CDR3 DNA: TGTGCCAGCAGCTTAGCTGGCGGGAAGGCTACGAAGCAGTACTTC; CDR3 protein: CASSLAGGKATKQYF
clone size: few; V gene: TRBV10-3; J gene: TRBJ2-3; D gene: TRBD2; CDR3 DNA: TGTGCCATCACTGAAGCGGGGGGGCAGGGGGATACGCAGTATTTT; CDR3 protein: CAITEAGGQGDTQYF
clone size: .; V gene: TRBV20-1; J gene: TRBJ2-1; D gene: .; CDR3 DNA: TGCAGTGCCGGCCCAGGTAATGAGCAGTTCTTC; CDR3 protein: CSAGPGNEQFF
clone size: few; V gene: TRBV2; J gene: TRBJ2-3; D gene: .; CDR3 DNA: TGTGCCAGTCGGACTGGGCCCACAGATACGCAGTATTTT; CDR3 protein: CASRTGPTDTQYF
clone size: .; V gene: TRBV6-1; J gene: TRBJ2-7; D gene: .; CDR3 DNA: TGTGCCAGCACTCAATCTGCCCTCTTGTACTTC; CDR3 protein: CASTQSALLYF
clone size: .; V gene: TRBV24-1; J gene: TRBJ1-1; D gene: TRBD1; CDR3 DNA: TGTGCCACCAAGGGGGCGAGTACTGAAGCTCTCTTT; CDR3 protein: CATKGASTEALF
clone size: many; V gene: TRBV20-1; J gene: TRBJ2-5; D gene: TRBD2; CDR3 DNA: TGCAGTGCTAGGGTAGCTAGCGGGGCCACCTGGGTCCAGTACTTC; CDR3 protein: CSARVASGATWVQYF
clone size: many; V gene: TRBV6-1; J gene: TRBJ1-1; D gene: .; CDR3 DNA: TGTGCCAGCAGTGGAGAGAGGAACACTGAAGCTTTCTTT; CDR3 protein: CASSGERNTEAFF
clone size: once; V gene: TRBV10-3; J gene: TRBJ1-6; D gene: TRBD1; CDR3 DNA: TGTGCCACACAGGGGTCGGGGGGGGGGAGATCACCCCTCCACTTT; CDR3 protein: CATQGSGGGRSPLHF
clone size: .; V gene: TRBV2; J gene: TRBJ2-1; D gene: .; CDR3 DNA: TGTGCCAGCAGTGAAAACAGGGATCATGAGCAGTTCTTC; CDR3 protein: CASSENRDHEQFF
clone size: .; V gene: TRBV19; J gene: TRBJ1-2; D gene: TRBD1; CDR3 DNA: TGTGCCAGTAGTAAGGACAGGGGTGGCCCCTTTAACTATGGCTACACCTTC; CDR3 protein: CASSKDRGGPFNYGYTF
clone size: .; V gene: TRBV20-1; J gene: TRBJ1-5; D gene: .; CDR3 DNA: TGCAGTGCTACCAAGGGGGGAGAGGGCAATCAGCCCCAGCATTTT; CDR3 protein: CSATKGGEGNQPQHF
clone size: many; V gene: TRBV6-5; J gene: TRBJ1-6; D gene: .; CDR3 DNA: TGTGCCAGCAGTTACTCAACAGGGATCAATTCACCCCTCCACTTT; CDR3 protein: CASSYSTGINSPLHF
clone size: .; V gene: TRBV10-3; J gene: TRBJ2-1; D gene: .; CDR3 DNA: TGTGCCATCTCTGCCAGCAGCCCACCGCTCACGAGCGGTTACAATGAGCAGTTCTTC; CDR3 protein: CAISASSPPLTSGYNEQFF
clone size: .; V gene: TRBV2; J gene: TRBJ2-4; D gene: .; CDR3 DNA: TGTGCCAGCAGTGATCTGTGGAGCATTCAGTACTTC; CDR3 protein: CASSDLWSIQYF
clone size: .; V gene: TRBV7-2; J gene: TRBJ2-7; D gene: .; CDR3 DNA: TGTGCCAGCAGCTTAGGTTTTGGAGCGGTTCCGTACTTC; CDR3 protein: CASSLGFGAVPYF
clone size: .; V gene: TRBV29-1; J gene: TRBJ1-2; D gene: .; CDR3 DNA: TGCAGCTTAGATGGCGGGCGCGGCTACACCTTC; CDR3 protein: CSLDGGRGYTF
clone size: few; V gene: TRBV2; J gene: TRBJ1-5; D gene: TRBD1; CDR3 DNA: TGTGCCAGCAGTGCCGGGACAGGGAATGGACCCCAGCATTTT; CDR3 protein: CASSAGTGNGPQHF
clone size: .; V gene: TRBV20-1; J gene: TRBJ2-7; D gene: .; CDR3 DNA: TGCAGTGCTCCCGGGGGTGGCGTTGAGCAGTACTTC; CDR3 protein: CSAPGGGVEQYF
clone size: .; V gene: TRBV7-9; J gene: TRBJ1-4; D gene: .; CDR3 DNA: TGTGCCAGCAGCGGAAGTGGCGAAAAACTGTTTTTT; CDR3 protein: CASSGSGEKLFF
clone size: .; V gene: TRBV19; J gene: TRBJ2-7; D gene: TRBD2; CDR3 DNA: TGTGCCAGTAGTTCCTCACCTGGACTAGCGGGAGCTCAGTACTTC; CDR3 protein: CASSSSPGLAGAQYF
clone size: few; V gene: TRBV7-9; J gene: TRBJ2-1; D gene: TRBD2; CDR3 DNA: TGTGCCAGAACCGGGACTAGCGACAATGAGCAGTTCTTC; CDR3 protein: CARTGTSDNEQFF
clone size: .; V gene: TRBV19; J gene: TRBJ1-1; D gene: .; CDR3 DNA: TGTGCCAGTAGTATTGGGCGGGGGGCACTGTCTGAAGCTTTCTTT; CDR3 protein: CASSIGRGALSEAFF
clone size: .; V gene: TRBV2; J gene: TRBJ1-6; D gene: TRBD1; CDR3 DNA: TGTGCCAGCAGTGAAGAAGGACAGGTGAATTCACCCCTCCACTTT; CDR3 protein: CASSEEGQVNSPLHF
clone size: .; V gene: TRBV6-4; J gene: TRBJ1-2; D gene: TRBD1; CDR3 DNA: TGTGCCAGCACCGACAGGGGGGGTAACTATGGCTACACCTTC; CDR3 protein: CASTDRGGNYGYTF
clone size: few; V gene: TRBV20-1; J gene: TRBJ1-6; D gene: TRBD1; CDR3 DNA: TGCAGTGCTAGAGATAGAGGACAGGATAATACCCTCCACTTT; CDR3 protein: CSARDRGQDNTLHF
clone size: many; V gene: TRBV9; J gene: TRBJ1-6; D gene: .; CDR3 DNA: TGTGCCAGCAGCGAGGACAGCCTAAGCTCCTATAATTCACCCCTCCACTTT; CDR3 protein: CASSEDSLSSYNSPLHF
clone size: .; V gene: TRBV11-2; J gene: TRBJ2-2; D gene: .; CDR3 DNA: TGTGCCAGTGGGCGGGCCTACAACACCGGGGAGCTGTTTTTT; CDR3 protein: CASGRAYNTGELFF
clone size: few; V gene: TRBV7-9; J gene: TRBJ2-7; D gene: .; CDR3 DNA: TGTGCCAGCTCGGGAGAAGTGGCCTACGAGCAGTACTTC; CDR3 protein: CASSGEVAYEQYF
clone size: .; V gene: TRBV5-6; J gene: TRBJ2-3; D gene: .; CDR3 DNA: TGTGCCAGCAGCTTGTATCGGTTAGCTACGCAGTATTTT; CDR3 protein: CASSLYRLATQYF